This T cell receptor (beta chain) derives from a study of control samples from healthy donors and cancer patients. Germline V gene lookup returns CDR1 MNHEY and CDR2 SVGEGT. This CDR3 contains 13 residues. Trimming stripped 6 bases from V and 3 bases from J, with 9 bases between. TCRdb keeps only in-frame clones here, not all; method: immunoSEQ multiplex PCR. Of approximately 100,000 clones listed, 70% to 90% were seen once; the top ten hold roughly 14%. The receptor was isolated from a man younger than 45 in good health. V usage is TRBV6-2 or TRBV6-3 and J usage is TRBJ2-1, with a weak D call TRBD2 (5 bases). The sequencing sample was made of blood. The CDR3 DNA is TGTGCCAGCAGCCCGGAGGACTACAATGAGCAGTTCTTC. Amino acid sequence: CASSPEDYNEQFF.